These 21 T cell receptor beta chains were sequenced from one sample in a study of blood T cell repertoires in COVID-19. Assay used: immunoSEQ multiplex PCR; TCRdb lists only in-frame clones, some missing. Altogether 250,000 to 300,000 clones are present, around 84% being singletons, with the ten largest covering 3.5% to 5%. Source material: peripheral blood. All receptors come from a man aged 60 to 69 with acute or convalescent COVID-19.

The chain is built from TRBV4-2 and TRBJ1-5; TRBD1 is a possible D gene (6 bases). The germline V and J ends were trimmed by 0 bases and 4 bases, with 13 bases remaining between them. Looked up from germline, CDR1 is LGHNA and CDR2 is YNFKEQ. The CDR3 extends over 16 amino acids. The CDR3 DNA sequence: TGTGCCAGCAGCCAAGATGGACAGAGACTAAATCAGCCCCAGCATTTT. Protein product: CASSQDGQRLNQPQHF.

The chain joins TRBV15 to TRBJ1-6, with TRBD1 matching 7 bases. V dropped 3 bases and J dropped 9; count of bases not matched to a gene: 14. This CDR3 has 17 residues. Germline V CDR1 and CDR2: LNHNV, YYDKDF (reference sequence). The CDR3 loop reads CATSSRGGRGSSSPLHF. The CDR3 DNA reads TGTGCCACCAGCAGTAGAGGTGGCAGGGGGTCGAGTTCACCCCTCCACTTT.

This clone has only a few counts. The CDR3 loop reads CAWSEGAFNQPQHF. The CDR3 bases are TGTGCCTGGAGTGAGGGGGCGTTTAATCAGCCCCAGCATTTT. The V and J genes are TRBV30 and TRBJ1-5, with TRBD1 matching 7 bases. V lost 1 base, J lost 4 bases, and 4 bases stayed unmatched. The germline gives CDR1 GTSNPN, CDR2 SVGIG (reference sequence). This CDR3 is built from 14 residues.

This rearrangement joins TRBV27 to TRBJ1-5, with D possibly being TRBD1 (5 bases). V lost 2 bases, J lost 3 bases, and 20 bases lay in between. The CDR3 totals 18 residues. CDR1 MNHEY and CDR2 SMNVEV come from the germline V gene (reference sequence). The CDR3, as DNA: TGTGCCAGCAGTTTAACTGGCAGGGCGAGTTATGTCAATCAGCCCCAGCATTTT. Translation gives CASSLTGRASYVNQPQHF.

The CDR3: CASSNRDRGKSGANVLTF. In nucleotides, the CDR3 is TGTGCCAGCAGTAACCGGGACAGGGGGAAATCTGGGGCCAACGTCCTGACTTTC. The chain couples TRBV28 to TRBJ2-6; 11 bases line up with TRBD1. CDR3 length equals 18 residues. CDR1 is MDHEN and CDR2 is SYDVKM in the germline V gene. J gave up 1 base and V 5 bases, and 7 bases lay outside the gene matches. Supplemented by reference TRBV28 and TRBJ2-6, the full variable domain reads DVKVTQSSRYLVKRTGEKVFLECVQDMDHENMFWYRQDPGLGLRLIYFSYDVKMKEKGDIPEGYSVSREKKERFSLILESASTNQTSMYLCASSNRDRGKSGANVLTFGAGSRLTVL.

This chain uses TRBV18 with TRBJ2-2; 8 bases align to TRBD1. V lost 2 bases to trimming and J lost 4 bases; unmatched junction nucleotides: 9. The CDR3 consists of 17 residues. Germline V lookup: CDR1 KGHSH, CDR2 LQKENI. This CDR3 is CASSPGNRGSLTGELFF. In nucleotides, the CDR3 is TGTGCCAGCTCACCAGGGAACAGGGGGTCCCTCACCGGGGAGCTGTTTTTT.

This clone was observed a single time. The chain joins TRBV30 to TRBJ1-1; D might be TRBD1 (6 bases). CDR3 size: 14 residues. Trimming cost V 2 bases and J 1 base, with 11 bases left between them. Germline V CDR1 and CDR2: GTSNPN, SVGIG (reference sequence). The CDR3 loop reads CAWSIQQGNTEAFF. The CDR3 DNA sequence: TGTGCCTGGAGTATCCAACAGGGGAACACTGAAGCTTTCTTT.

The V and J genes are TRBV10-3 and TRBJ2-3; possible D gene TRBD2, 6 bases. V shed 11 bases and J shed 0 bases, with 12 bases lying between them. Germline CDR1 and CDR2: ENHRY and SYGVKD. The CDR3 has 13 residues. Here the CDR3 reads CAGRGPSTDTQYF. The CDR3 DNA sequence: TGTGCCGGGCGGGGCCCGAGCACAGATACGCAGTATTTT.

Only one count was recorded for this clone. The chain carries TRBV27 and TRBJ2-1, with 10 bases matching TRBD2. V dropped 6 bases and J dropped 9; count of bases not matched to a gene: 8. The CDR3 is 14 amino acids. Germline V gene lookup returns CDR1 MNHEY and CDR2 SMNVEV (reference sequence). The CDR3 reads CASSQGLASAEQFF. The CDR3 region has the DNA TGTGCCAGCAGCCAGGGACTAGCGTCCGCTGAGCAGTTCTTC.

J is TRBJ1-2 and V is TRBV6-5, with D perhaps matching TRBD1 (6 bases). Germline assignment: CDR1 MNHEY and CDR2 SVGAGI. The CDR3 loop spans 14 amino acids. The V end was cut by 2 bases, the J end by 8 bases, with 15 bases between. The CDR3 loop is CASSYGGQQWGYTF. In DNA form, the CDR3 reads TGTGCCAGCAGTTACGGGGGCCAACAATGGGGCTACACCTTC.

The J gene is TRBJ2-1, the V gene TRBV5-6; 8 bases are shared with TRBD1. The CDR3 has 16 amino acids. V lost 3 bases and J lost 0; bases outside the gene matches: 5. CDR1 is SGHDT, CDR2 YYEEEE, per germline. The CDR3, as DNA: TGTGCCAGCAGCTGGGACAGGTTTAGCTCCTACAATGAGCAGTTCTTC. Its translation: CASSWDRFSSYNEQFF.

The V call is TRBV4-3, the J call TRBJ2-1; 9 nucleotides align to TRBD1. CDR1 is LGHNA and CDR2 is YSLEER in the germline V gene. The CDR3 is 19 residues long. V trimming: 2 bases; J trimming: 4 bases; junction bases outside the gene matches: 15. In DNA, the CDR3 is TGCGCCAGCAGCCAACGTCTTGAACCGGGACAGGGCTTGTACAATGAGCAGTTCTTC. It codes for CASSQRLEPGQGLYNEQFF.

The chain has TRBV18 and TRBJ2-7; D may be TRBD2 (5 bases). The CDR3 is 13 residues long. Germline lookup yields CDR1 KGHSH and CDR2 LQKENI. The V gene lost 2 bases and the J gene lost 6 bases, with 11 bases spanning the gap. The CDR3 region has the DNA TGTGCCAGCTCACCATCTTGGCTAGCCGAGCAGTACTTC. Its translation is CASSPSWLAEQYF.

The chain is built from TRBV30 and TRBJ1-3, with 9 bases fitting TRBD1. Germline CDR1 and CDR2: GTSNPN and SVGIG (reference sequence). After removal of 4 bases from V and 0 bases from J, the junction contained 4 bases not matched to a gene. There are 15 residues in the CDR3. CDR3 residues: CAWTRDRVSGNTIYF. The CDR3 DNA reads as TGTGCCTGGACACGGGACAGGGTCTCTGGAAACACCATATATTTT.

The J gene is TRBJ1-2, the V gene TRBV10-2; D remains ambiguous. Germline loops: CDR1 WSHSY, CDR2 SAAADI. V dropped 3 bases and J dropped 5 bases, with 7 bases sitting between them. CDR3 size: 12 residues. The CDR3 DNA follows: TGCGCCAGCAGTGAAACCGGTTATGGCTACACCTTC. Residues: CASSETGYGYTF.

The V call is TRBV15, the J call TRBJ2-7; 9 bases fit TRBD1. This CDR3 has 15 residues. J lost 4 bases, V lost 4 bases, and 8 bases had no gene match. Germline CDR1 and CDR2: LNHNV and YYDKDF (reference sequence). The CDR3 protein is CATSTKQGAWYEQYF. As DNA, the CDR3 is TGTGCCACCAGCACGAAACAGGGGGCTTGGTACGAGCAGTACTTC. Full variable domain (rest looked up from reference TRBV15 and TRBJ2-7): DAMVIQNPRYQVTQFGKPVTLSCSQTLNHNVMYWYQQKSSQAPKLLFHYYDKDFNNEADTPDNFQSRRPNTSFCFLDIRSPGLGDTAMYLCATSTKQGAWYEQYFGPGTRLTVT.

This chain links TRBV6-5 with TRBJ1-4; 7 nucleotides align to TRBD1. Losses at the gene ends were 8 bases for V and 4 bases for J; bases not matched to a gene: 7. The CDR3 has 14 residues. The V gene's germline CDR1 is MNHEY and CDR2 SVGAGI. The CDR3 here is CASYGTVFNEKLFF. CDR3 bases: TGTGCCAGCTATGGGACAGTTTTTAATGAAAAACTGTTTTTT.

The J gene is TRBJ1-5, the V gene TRBV10-3, with no clear D. Trimming left V 4 bases short and J 2 bases short, with 9 bases between. This CDR3 spans 14 amino acids. Germline loops: CDR1 ENHRY, CDR2 SYGVKD. CDR3 in DNA: TGTGCCATCAGTGCCGGGAGAGGCAATCAGCCCCAGCATTTT. Translating it yields CAISAGRGNQPQHF.

This chain joins TRBV12-3 or TRBV12-4 and TRBJ2-3, with a tentative D call TRBD1 (6 bases). Between the trimmed V and J ends, which lost 5 bases and 5 bases, there was a span of 11 bases. This CDR3 is built from 13 residues. The CDR3 is CASSLQDRDTQYF. The CDR3 DNA is TGTGCCAGCAGTCTCCAGGACAGAGATACGCAGTATTTT.

This rearrangement joins TRBV28 to TRBJ2-2; possibly TRBD1 for D (6 bases). Germline CDR1 is MDHEN and CDR2 is SYDVKM. The CDR3 is 16 amino acids. Trimming left V 7 bases short and J 0 bases short, with 15 bases between. The CDR3 nucleotides are TGTGCCAGCACCCCTAGCACAGGGACGAACACCGGGGAGCTGTTTTTT. Translated, it gives CASTPSTGTNTGELFF.

This clone was observed a single time. The chain combines TRBV7-9 with TRBJ1-1, with 8 positions matching TRBD1. The length of the CDR3 is 17 residues. In germline, CDR1 is SEHNR, CDR2 FQNEAQ (reference sequence). The V gene end was trimmed by 3 bases and the J gene end by 3 bases; junction bases not matched to a gene: 12. The CDR3: CASSLWGQGARYTEAFF. The CDR3 DNA sequence: TGTGCCAGCAGCTTGTGGGGTCAGGGGGCGCGGTACACTGAAGCTTTCTTT.